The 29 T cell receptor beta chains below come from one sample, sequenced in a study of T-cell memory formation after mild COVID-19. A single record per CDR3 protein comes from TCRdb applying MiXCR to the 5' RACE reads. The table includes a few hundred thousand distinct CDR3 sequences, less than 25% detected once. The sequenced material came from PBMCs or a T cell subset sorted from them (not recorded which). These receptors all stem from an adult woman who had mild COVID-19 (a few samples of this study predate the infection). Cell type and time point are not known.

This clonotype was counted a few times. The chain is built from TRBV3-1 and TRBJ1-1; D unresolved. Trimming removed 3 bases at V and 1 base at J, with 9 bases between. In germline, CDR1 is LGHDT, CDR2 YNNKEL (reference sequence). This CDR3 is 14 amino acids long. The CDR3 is CASSQRSSNTEAFF. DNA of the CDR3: TGTGCCAGCAGCCAGCGATCGTCGAACACTGAAGCTTTCTTT.

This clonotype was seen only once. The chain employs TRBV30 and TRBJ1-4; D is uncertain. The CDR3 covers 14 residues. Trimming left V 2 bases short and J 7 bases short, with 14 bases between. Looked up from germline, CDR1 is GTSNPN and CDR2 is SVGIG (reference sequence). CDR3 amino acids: CAWSRPRVGEKLFF. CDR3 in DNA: TGTGCCTGGAGTAGGCCACGGGTTGGTGAAAAACTGTTTTTT.

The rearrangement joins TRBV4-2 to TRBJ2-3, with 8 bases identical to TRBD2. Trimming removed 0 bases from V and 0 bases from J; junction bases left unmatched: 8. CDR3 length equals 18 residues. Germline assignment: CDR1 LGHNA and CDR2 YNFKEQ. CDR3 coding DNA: TGTGCCAGCAGCCAAGAAGGTATAGCGGGATTTAGCACAGATACGCAGTATTTT. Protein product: CASSQEGIAGFSTDTQYF.

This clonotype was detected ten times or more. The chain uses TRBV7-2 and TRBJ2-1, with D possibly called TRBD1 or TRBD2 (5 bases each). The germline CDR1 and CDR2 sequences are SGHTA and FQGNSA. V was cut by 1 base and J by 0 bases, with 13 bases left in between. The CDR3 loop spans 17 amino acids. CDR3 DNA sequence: TGTGCCAGCAGCTTAGGGGGGATGGGGACCTCCTACAATGAGCAGTTCTTC. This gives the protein CASSLGGMGTSYNEQFF.

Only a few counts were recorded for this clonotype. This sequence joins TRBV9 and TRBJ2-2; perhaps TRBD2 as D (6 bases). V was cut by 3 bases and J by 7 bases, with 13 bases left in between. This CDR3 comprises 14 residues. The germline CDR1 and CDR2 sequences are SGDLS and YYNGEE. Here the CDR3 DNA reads TGTGCCAGCAGCGGTACGGGGGTAAACGGGGAGCTGTTTTTT. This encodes CASSGTGVNGELFF.

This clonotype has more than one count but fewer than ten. In DNA, the CDR3 is TGTGCCAGCAGCCCCGGTGTGAGCGGGGAGACCCAGTACTTC. Translating gives CASSPGVSGETQYF. The chain carries TRBV7-9 and TRBJ2-5; D may be TRBD2 (6 bases). CDR3 size: 14 residues. The germline V and J ends were trimmed by 5 bases and 5 bases, with 15 bases remaining between them. The germline gives CDR1 SEHNR, CDR2 FQNEAQ (reference sequence).

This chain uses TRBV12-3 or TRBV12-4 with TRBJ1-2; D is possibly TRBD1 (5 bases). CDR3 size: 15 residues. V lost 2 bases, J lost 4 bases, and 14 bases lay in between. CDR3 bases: TGTGCCAGCAGTTTATGGAAGACGGGGGTCTATGGCTACACCTTC. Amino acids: CASSLWKTGVYGYTF.

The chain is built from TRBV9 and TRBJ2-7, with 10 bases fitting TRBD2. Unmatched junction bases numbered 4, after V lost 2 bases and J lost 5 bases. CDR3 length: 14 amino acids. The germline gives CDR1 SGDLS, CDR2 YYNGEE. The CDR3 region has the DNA TGTGCCAGCAGCGTGTCTAGCGGGAGCCACGAGCAGTACTTC. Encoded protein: CASSVSSGSHEQYF.

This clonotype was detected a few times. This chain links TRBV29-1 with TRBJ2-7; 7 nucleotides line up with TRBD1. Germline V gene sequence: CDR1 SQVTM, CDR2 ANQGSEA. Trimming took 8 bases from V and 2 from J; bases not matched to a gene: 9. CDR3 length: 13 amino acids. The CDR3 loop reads CSTRQGGTYEQYF. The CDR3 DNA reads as TGCAGCACAAGACAGGGCGGAACCTACGAGCAGTACTTC.

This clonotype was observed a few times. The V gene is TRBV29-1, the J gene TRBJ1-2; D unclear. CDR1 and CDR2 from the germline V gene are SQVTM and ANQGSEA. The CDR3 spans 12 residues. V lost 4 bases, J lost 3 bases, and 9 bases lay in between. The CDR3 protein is CSVGGNDYGYTF. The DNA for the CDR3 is TGCAGCGTTGGGGGTAACGACTATGGCTACACCTTC.

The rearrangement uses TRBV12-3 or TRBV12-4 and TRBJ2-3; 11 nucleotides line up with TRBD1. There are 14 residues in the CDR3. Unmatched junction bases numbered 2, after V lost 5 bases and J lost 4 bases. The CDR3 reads CASSMDRGPDTQYF. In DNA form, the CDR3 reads TGTGCCAGCAGTATGGACAGGGGGCCAGATACGCAGTATTTT.

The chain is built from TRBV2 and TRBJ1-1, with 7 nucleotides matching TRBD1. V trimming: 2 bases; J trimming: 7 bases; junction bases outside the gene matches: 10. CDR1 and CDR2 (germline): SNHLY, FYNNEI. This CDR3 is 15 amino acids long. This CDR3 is CASSEWAGTDDEAFF. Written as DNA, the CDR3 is TGTGCCAGCAGTGAATGGGCCGGGACAGACGATGAAGCTTTCTTT.

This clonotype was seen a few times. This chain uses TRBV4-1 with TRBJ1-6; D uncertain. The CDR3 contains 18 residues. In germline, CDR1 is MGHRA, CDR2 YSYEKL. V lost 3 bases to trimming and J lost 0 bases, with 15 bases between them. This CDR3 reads CASSHRTGLISYNSPLHF. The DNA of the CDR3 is TGCGCCAGCAGCCACCGGACCGGATTAATCTCCTATAATTCACCCCTCCACTTT.

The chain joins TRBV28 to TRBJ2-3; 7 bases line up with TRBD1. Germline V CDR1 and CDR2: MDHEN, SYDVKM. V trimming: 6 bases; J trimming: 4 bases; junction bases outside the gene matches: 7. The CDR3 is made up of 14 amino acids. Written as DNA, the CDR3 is TGTGCCAGCAGACGACAGGGCCGCGCAGATACGCAGTATTTT. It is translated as CASRRQGRADTQYF.

The CDR3 here is CASSYERGRTEAFF. CDR3 nucleotides: TGTGCCAGCAGTTACGAGAGGGGGCGCACTGAAGCTTTCTTT. The J gene is TRBJ1-1, the V gene TRBV6-5; TRBD1 agrees at 7 bases. Per germline, CDR1 MNHEY and CDR2 SVGAGI. V dropped 2 bases and J dropped 4; count of bases not matched to a gene: 4. This CDR3 contains 14 residues.

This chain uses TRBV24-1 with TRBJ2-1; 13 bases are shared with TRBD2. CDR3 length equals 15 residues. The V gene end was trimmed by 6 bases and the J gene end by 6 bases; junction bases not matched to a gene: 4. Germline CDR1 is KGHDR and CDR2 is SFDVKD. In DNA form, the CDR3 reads TGTGCCACCAGTAAAGGGACTAGCGGGATCAATGAGCAGTTCTTC. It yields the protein CATSKGTSGINEQFF.

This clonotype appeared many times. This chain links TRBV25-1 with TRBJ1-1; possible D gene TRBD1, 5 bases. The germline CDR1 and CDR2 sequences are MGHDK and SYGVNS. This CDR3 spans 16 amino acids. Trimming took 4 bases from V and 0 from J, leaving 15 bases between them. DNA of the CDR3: TGTGCCAGCAGTGCCATCCTGGACAACATGAACACTGAAGCTTTCTTT. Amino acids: CASSAILDNMNTEAFF.

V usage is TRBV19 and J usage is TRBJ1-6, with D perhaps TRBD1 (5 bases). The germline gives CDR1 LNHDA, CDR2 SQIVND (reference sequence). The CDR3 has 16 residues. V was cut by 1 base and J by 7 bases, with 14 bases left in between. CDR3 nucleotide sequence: TGTGCCAGTAGTATAGGGGACCAGCTCATGAATTCACCCCTCCACTTT. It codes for CASSIGDQLMNSPLHF.

The CDR3 loop is CATSDPDPSSTDTQYF. CDR3 nucleotides: TGTGCCACCAGTGATCCGGACCCGTCTAGCACAGATACGCAGTATTTT. This chain connects TRBV24-1 to TRBJ2-3; no firm D call. The CDR3 runs to 16 residues. V lost 3 bases, J lost 0 bases, and 12 bases lay in between. Germline assignment: CDR1 KGHDR and CDR2 SFDVKD.

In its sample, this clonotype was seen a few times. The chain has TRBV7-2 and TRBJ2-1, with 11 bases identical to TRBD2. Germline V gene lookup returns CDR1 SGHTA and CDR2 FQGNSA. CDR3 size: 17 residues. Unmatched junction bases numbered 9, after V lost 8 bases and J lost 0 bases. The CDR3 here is CASGGLAERSSYNEQFF. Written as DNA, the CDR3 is TGTGCCAGCGGGGGACTAGCGGAGAGAAGCTCCTACAATGAGCAGTTCTTC.

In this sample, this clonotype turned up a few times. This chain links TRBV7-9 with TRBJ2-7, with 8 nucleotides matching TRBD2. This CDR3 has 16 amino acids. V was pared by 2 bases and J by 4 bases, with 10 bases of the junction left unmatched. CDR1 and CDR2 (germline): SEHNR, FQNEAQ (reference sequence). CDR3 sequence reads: CASSLPAGGVEYEQYF. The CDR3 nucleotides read TGTGCCAGCAGCTTACCTGCGGGGGGCGTTGAATACGAGCAGTACTTC.

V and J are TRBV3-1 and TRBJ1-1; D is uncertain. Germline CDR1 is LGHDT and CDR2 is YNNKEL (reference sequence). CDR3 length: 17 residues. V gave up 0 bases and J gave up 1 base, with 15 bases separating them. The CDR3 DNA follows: TGTGCCAGCAGCCAAGATATACCCCCCTGGGGGAACACTGAAGCTTTCTTT. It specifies CASSQDIPPWGNTEAFF.

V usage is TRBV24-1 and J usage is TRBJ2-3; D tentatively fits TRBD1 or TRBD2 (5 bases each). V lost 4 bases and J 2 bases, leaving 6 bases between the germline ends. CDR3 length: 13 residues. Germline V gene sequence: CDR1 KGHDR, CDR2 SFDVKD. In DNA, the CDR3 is TGTGCCACCAGTGACGGGGCCACAGATACGCAGTATTTT. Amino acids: CATSDGATDTQYF.

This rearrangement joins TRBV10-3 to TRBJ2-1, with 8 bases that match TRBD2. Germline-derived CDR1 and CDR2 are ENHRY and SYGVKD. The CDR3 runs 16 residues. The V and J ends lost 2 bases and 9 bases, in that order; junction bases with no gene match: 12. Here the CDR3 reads CAISEVLSGTGGEQFF. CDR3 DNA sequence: TGTGCCATCAGTGAGGTCCTTAGCGGGACCGGGGGTGAGCAGTTCTTC.

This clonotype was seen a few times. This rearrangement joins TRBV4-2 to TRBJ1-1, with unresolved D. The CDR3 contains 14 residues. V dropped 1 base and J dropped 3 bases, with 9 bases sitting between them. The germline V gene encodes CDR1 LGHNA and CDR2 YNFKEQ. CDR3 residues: CASSQVSVYTEAFF. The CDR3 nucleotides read TGTGCCAGCAGCCAAGTGTCAGTTTACACTGAAGCTTTCTTT.

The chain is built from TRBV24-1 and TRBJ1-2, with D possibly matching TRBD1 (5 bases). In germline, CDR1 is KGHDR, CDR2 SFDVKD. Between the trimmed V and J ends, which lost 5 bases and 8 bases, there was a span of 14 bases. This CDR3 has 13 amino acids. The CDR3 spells CATSAPRGDGYTF. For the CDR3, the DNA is TGTGCCACCAGTGCCCCCCGGGGGGACGGCTACACCTTC.

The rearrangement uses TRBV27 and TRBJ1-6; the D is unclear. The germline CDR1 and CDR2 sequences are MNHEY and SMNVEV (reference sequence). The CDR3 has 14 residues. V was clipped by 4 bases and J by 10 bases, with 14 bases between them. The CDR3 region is CASSWRGLVSPLHF. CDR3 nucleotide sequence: TGTGCCAGCAGTTGGAGAGGTTTGGTGTCACCCCTCCACTTT.

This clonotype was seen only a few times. The CDR3 DNA reads as TGCAGCGTTCTTGACCCGGGGAGAGGGACAGATACGCAGTATTTT. Residues: CSVLDPGRGTDTQYF. The rearrangement links TRBV29-1 to TRBJ2-3; TRBD2 might be the D (5 bases). The CDR3 extends over 15 amino acids. The ends were cut back, 5 bases at V and 3 bases at J, with 18 bases in the middle. CDR1 is SQVTM, CDR2 ANQGSEA, per germline.

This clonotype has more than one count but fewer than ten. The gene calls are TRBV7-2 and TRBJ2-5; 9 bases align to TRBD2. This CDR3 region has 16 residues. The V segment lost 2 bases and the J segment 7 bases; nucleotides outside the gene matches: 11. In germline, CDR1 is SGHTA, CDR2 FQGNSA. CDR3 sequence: CASSLSLAGGGVTQYF. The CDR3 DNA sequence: TGTGCCAGCAGCTTAAGTTTGGCGGGAGGGGGTGTGACCCAGTACTTC.